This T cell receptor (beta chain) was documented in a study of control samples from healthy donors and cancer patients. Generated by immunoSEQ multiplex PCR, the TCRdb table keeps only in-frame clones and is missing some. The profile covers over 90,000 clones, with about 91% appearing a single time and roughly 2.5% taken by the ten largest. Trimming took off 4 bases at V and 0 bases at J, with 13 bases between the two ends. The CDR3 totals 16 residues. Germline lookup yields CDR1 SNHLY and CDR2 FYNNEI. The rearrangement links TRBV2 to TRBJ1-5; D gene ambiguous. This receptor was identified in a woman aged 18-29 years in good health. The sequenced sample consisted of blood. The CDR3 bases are TGTGCCAGCAGTGGGGGAGGGCCCAATAGCAATCAGCCCCAGCATTTT. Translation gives CASSGGGPNSNQPQHF. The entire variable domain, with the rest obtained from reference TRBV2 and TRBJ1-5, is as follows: EPEVTQTPSHQVTQMGQEVILRCVPISNHLYFYWYRQILGQKVEFLVSFYNNEISEKSEIFDDQFSVERPDGSNFTLKIRSTKLEDSAMYFCASSGGGPNSNQPQHFGDGTRLSIL.